This record concerns one TCR beta chain sequence. What it binds is not known. The table came from immunoSEQ multiplex PCR; TCRdb's copy has only in-frame clones and leaves some out. This table has 140,000 to 150,000 clones, under 95% appearing once. This sample stems from a study of T cell responses to AZD1222 COVID-19 vaccine. Overall study results and limits: Spike was spanned by vaccine-associated CD4 TCRs, with dominance at 160-218 and 743-854. Repertoire collection took place solely once the T cell response had peaked.

This CDR3 spans 12 amino acids. The germline V and J ends were trimmed by 2 bases and 5 bases, with 7 bases remaining between them. Germline CDR1 reads GTSNPN; CDR2 reads SVGIG (reference sequence). The sequencing used peripheral blood, collected on day 0 of AZD1222 vaccination. This TCR was sampled from an adult in good health. The chain joins TRBV30 to TRBJ1-5, with no clear D. The CDR3 here is CAWSPSDQPQHF. CDR3 bases: TGTGCCTGGAGTCCCTCCGATCAGCCCCAGCATTTT.